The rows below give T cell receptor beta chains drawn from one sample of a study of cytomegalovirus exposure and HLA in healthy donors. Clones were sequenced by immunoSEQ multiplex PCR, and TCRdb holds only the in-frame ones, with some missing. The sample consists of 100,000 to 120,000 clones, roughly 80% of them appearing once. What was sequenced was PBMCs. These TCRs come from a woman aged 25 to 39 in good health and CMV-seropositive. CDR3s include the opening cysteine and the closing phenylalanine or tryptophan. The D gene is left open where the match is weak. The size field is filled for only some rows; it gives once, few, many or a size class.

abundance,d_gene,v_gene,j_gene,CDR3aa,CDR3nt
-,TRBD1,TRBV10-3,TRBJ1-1,CAIRPGQEGVLRTEAFF,TGTGCCATCAGGCCGGGACAGGAGGGCGTGTTGCGCACTGAAGCTTTCTTT
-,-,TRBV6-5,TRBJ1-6,CASSYSRFADSSPLHF,TGTGCCAGCAGTTACTCGAGGTTTGCGGACAGTTCACCCCTCCACTTT
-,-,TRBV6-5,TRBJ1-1,CASNPPGEAFF,TGTGCCAGCAACCCCCCGGGAGAAGCTTTCTTT
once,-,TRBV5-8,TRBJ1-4,CASSSYTATNEKLFF,TGTGCCAGCAGCTCGTACACCGCAACTAATGAAAAACTGTTTTTT
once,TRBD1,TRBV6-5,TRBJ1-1,CASTYPGGNTEAFF,TGTGCCAGCACCTACCCAGGGGGGAACACTGAAGCTTTCTTT
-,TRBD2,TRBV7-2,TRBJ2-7,CASSRFGSGTTYEQYF,TGTGCCAGCAGTCGATTTGGCAGCGGGACCACCTACGAGCAGTACTTC
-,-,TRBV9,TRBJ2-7,CASSVVPQTGDEQYF,TGTGCCAGCAGCGTAGTCCCGCAAACGGGGGACGAGCAGTACTTC
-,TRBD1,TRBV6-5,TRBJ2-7,CASRATGLTVGEQYF,TGTGCCAGCAGGGCGACAGGGTTAACCGTGGGCGAGCAGTACTTC
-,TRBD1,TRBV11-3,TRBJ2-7,CASSQTPGQGYEQYF,TGTGCCAGCAGCCAAACACCGGGACAGGGCTACGAGCAGTACTTC
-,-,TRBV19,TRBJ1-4,CASSAGGRRRGEEKLFF,TGTGCCAGTAGTGCGGGAGGGAGACGCCGGGGTGAAGAAAAACTGTTTTTT
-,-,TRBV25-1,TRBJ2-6,CASSEEGLNSGANVLTF,TGTGCCAGCAGTGAGGAAGGACTGAACTCTGGGGCCAACGTCCTGACTTTC
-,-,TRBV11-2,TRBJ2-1,CASSLVSDSLYNEQFF,TGTGCCAGCAGCTTAGTCTCCGACTCACTCTACAATGAGCAGTTCTTC
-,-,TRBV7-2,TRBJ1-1,CASSGRAGGNTEAFF,TGTGCCAGCAGCGGACGTGCCGGGGGGAACACTGAAGCTTTCTTT
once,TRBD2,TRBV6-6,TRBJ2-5,CASRLAGAQETQYF,TGTGCCAGCAGACTAGCGGGAGCTCAAGAGACCCAGTACTTC
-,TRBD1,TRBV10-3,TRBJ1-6,CAISESDRGNSPLHF,TGTGCCATCAGTGAGTCTGACAGGGGAAATTCACCCCTCCACTTT
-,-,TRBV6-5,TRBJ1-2,CATRTPRWNYGYTF,TGTGCCACCCGAACCCCCCGGTGGAACTATGGCTACACCTTC
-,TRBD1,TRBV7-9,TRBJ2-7,CASSIALGQGYEQYF,TGTGCCAGCAGCATCGCTCTGGGACAGGGGTACGAGCAGTACTTC
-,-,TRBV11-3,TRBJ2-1,CASSLGWGSFIRDNEQFF,TGTGCCAGCAGCTTAGGTTGGGGTTCCTTCATCAGGGACAATGAGCAGTTCTTC
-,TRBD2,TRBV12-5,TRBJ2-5,CASGLVAGGVFASSETQYF,TGTGCTAGTGGTTTGGTTGCGGGGGGGGTCTTTGCAAGTTCGGAGACCCAGTACTTC
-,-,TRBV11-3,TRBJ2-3,CASSLGRLVDTQYF,TGTGCCAGCAGCTTAGGGAGACTAGTTGATACGCAGTATTTT
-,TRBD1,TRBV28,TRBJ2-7,CASRETSDRAPYEQYF,TGTGCCAGCAGAGAGACGTCGGACAGGGCCCCCTACGAGCAGTACTTC
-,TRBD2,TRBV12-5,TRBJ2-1,CASGLGTSGRVNEQFF,TGTGCTAGTGGTTTGGGGACTAGCGGGAGGGTCAATGAGCAGTTCTTC
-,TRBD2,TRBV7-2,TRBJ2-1,CASSYRLAGETPDDNEQFF,TGTGCCAGCAGCTACCGACTAGCGGGGGAGACTCCGGACGACAATGAGCAGTTCTTC
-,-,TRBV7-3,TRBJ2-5,CASSLGVRETQYF,TGTGCCAGCAGCTTAGGTGTCAGAGAGACCCAGTACTTC
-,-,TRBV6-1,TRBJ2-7,CASSVVWGEQYF,TGTGCCAGCAGTGTAGTCTGGGGCGAGCAGTACTTC
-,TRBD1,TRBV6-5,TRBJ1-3,CASSRTGVGNTIYF,TGTGCCAGCAGTCGGACAGGGGTTGGAAACACCATATATTTT
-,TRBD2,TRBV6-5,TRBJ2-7,CASSWLAGGPGEQYF,TGTGCCAGCAGTTGGCTAGCGGGAGGGCCGGGGGAGCAGTACTTC
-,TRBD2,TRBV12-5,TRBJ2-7,CASGPLAGDGHEQYF,TGTGCTAGTGGTCCCTTAGCGGGAGATGGCCACGAGCAGTACTTC
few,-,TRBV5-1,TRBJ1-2,CASSTSGGRDYGYTF,TGCGCCAGCAGCACAAGCGGGGGGCGCGACTATGGCTACACCTTC
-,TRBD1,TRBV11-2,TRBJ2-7,CASSSSQSPGQGAFYEQYF,TGTGCCAGCAGCTCCTCCCAGTCCCCGGGACAGGGGGCTTTCTACGAGCAGTACTTC
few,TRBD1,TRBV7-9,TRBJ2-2,CASSLGTGGIGELFF,TGTGCCAGCAGCTTAGGGACAGGGGGCATCGGGGAGCTGTTTTTT
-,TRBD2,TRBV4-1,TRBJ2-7,CASSHGLAGTYEQYF,TGCGCCAGCAGCCACGGACTAGCGGGCACCTACGAGCAGTACTTC
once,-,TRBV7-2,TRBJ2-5,CASSLRQAWEQYF,TGTGCCAGCAGCTTAAGGCAAGCGTGGGAGCAGTACTTC